This TCR beta chain was sequenced for a study of OX40 agonist ivuxolimab in advanced cancers. As for the study in general: The treatment was a fully human IgG2 OX40 agonist, ivuxolimab. Study results and caveats: Low levels of normalized T-cell clonal expansion also appeared in some nonresponders. Relative to CD4+ cells, CD8+ T cells on average had more expanded clones. Among patients with partial responses at 0.1-3.0 mg/kg, clonal expansion was among the lowest.

Germline CDR1 reads MNHNY; CDR2 reads SVGAGI (reference sequence). Trimming took off 7 bases at V and 11 bases at J, with 20 bases between the two ends. This CDR3 region has 13 residues. Sequencing used immunoSEQ multiplex PCR; TCRdb keeps in-frame clones, though not all of them. The sample has 55,000 to 85,000 clones; over 65% are singletons. Worth noting for this clone: Its antigen is unidentified.

The input for sequencing was CD4+ or CD8+ T cells sorted from blood, taken in a trial of the OX40 agonist ivuxolimab. The chain couples TRBV6-6 to TRBJ1-1; D remains ambiguous. The origin of this receptor is an adult with an advanced solid tumor such as melanoma, head and neck, liver or kidney cancer. The CDR3 reads CASTLDGRVFAFF. CDR3 nucleotides: TGTGCCAGCACTCTCGACGGACGAGTCTTTGCTTTCTTT.